This T cell receptor beta chain was sequenced for a study of vaccination effects on CD4 cells after COVID-19. Subsequent to roughly 9 days of culture, CD4+ T cells were isolated. Among the vaccine recipients, none had a prior SARS-CoV-2 infection, and nucleocapsid antibodies were negative. Researchers swapped half the medium for IL-2 medium on both days 3 and 7. The V and J ends lost 5 bases and 7 bases respectively, with 18 bases between them. The germline V gene encodes CDR1 SGHTA and CDR2 FQGNSA. The CDR3 covers 15 residues. Clones were sequenced by immunoSEQ multiplex PCR, and TCRdb holds only the in-frame ones, with some missing. This table holds around 26,000 clones, roughly 73% found once. Study results and limitations: Convalescent patients were scarce, and early post-infection timepoints were absent. Only a single clone (1 of 255 vaccine-induced clones in healthy vaccinees) cross-reacted with common cold coronaviruses.

This clone has just a few counts. Its antigen remains unknown. The sequences come from CD4+ T cells from PBMCs cultured without peptide, collected before COVID-19 vaccination. V gene TRBV7-2 combines with J gene TRBJ2-1; D tentatively reads TRBD1 or TRBD2 (6 bases each). This receptor was identified in a human donor who received a COVID-19 vaccine. The CDR3 region is CASSARRGAGNEQFF. CDR3 nucleotide sequence: TGTGCCAGCAGCGCCCGAAGGGGGGCCGGGAATGAGCAGTTCTTC.